This T cell receptor (beta chain) stems from a study of blood T cell repertoires in COVID-19. Background on the study: Material from acute and convalescent COVID-19 was sourced from the United States, Italy and Spain. Sample material is recorded as cDNA or gDNA derived from T cells, B-cell-depleted T cells, or PBMCs.

Method: immunoSEQ multiplex PCR; TCRdb's copy keeps in-frame clones and lacks some. The profile shows roughly 40,000 clones, 88% of them singletons. This CDR3 has 15 amino acids. Looked up from germline, CDR1 is SGHVS and CDR2 is FQNEAQ. With 0 bases clipped from V and 2 bases from J, the junction kept 4 bases outside the gene matches. The chain has TRBV7-8 and TRBJ2-7; 7 bases are shared with TRBD1. The clonotype originates from a middle-aged woman with acute or convalescent COVID-19. The sequencing input was peripheral blood. The DNA of the CDR3 is TGTGCCAGCAGCTTAGCGGACAGGCCTACCTACGAGCAGTACTTC. Translating gives CASSLADRPTYEQYF. The full variable domain, rest sourced from reference TRBV7-8 and TRBJ2-7, is GAGVSQSPRYKVAKRGQDVALRCDPISGHVSLFWYQQALGQGPEFLTYFQNEAQLDKSGLPSDRFFAERPEGSVSTLKIQRTQQEDSAVYLCASSLADRPTYEQYFGPGTRLTVT.